These 27 T cell receptor beta chains were sequenced from one sample in a study of T cells in Graves' hyperthyroidism and ophthalmopathy. Amplified TCR beta CDR3 regions came from RNA transcripts. HTBI primers drove first-round RT-PCR of the TCR CDR3. TCRdb re-derived calls from the multiplex PCR reads in MiXCR, one entry per CDR3 protein. The sample records about 620,000 distinct CDR3 sequences, around 15% being singletons. Sequences were obtained from blood. The receptors stem from a woman aged 25 to 39 with Graves' hyperthyroidism.

This clonotype has a handful of counts. The rearrangement joins TRBV12-3 or TRBV12-4 to TRBJ2-1; 9 nucleotides match TRBD2. Trimming removed 0 bases from V and 8 bases from J; junction bases left unmatched: 2. There are 14 residues in the CDR3. CDR3 DNA sequence: TGTGCCAGCAGTTTAGCGACTAGCGGCCATGAGCAGTTCTTC. Its protein product is CASSLATSGHEQFF.

This clonotype was seen at least ten times. The J gene is TRBJ1-4, the V gene TRBV28, with TRBD1 matching over 11 bases. The germline gives CDR1 MDHEN, CDR2 SYDVKM. Trimming cost V 5 bases and J 3 bases; bases outside gene matches: 5. The CDR3 has 16 amino acids. DNA for the CDR3: TGTGCCAGCAGTGTCCCGGGACAGGGGGCTAATGAAAAACTGTTTTTT. Its protein is CASSVPGQGANEKLFF.

This clonotype was seen repeatedly, ten times or more. V gene TRBV19 combines with J gene TRBJ2-1; 12 bases fit TRBD2. This CDR3 is 14 amino acids long. After removal of 5 bases from V and 10 bases from J, the junction contained 6 bases not matched to a gene. CDR1 and CDR2 from the germline V gene are LNHDA and SQIVND (reference sequence). DNA for the CDR3: TGTGCCAGTAGTCTAGCGGGAGGGCCAGTAGAGCAGTTCTTC. It is translated as CASSLAGGPVEQFF.

This clonotype was counted many times. J is TRBJ2-1 and V is TRBV2; D is unclear. With 7 bases removed from V and 5 bases from J, the gap between germline ends came to 18 bases. The CDR3 spans 15 residues. CDR1 and CDR2 from the germline V gene are SNHLY and FYNNEI. CDR3 protein: CASTERKTGNNEQFF. The CDR3 nucleotides read TGTGCCAGCACGGAAAGGAAGACCGGTAACAATGAGCAGTTCTTC.

The chain employs TRBV6-2 or TRBV6-3 and TRBJ2-5; a possible D gene is TRBD2 (5 bases). The CDR3 totals 16 residues. The V gene's germline CDR1 is MNHEY and CDR2 SVGEGT. V was trimmed by 0 bases and J by 5 bases, leaving 16 bases between them. For the CDR3, the DNA is TGTGCCAGCAGTTACTCGATTGCAGGAGGAGGCGAGACCCAGTACTTC. Its protein product is CASSYSIAGGGETQYF.

This clonotype has at least ten counts. This chain joins TRBV28 and TRBJ1-2; 10 bases map to TRBD1. The CDR3 totals 14 residues. The germline V gene encodes CDR1 MDHEN and CDR2 SYDVKM. V gave up 4 bases and J gave up 5 bases; unmatched junction bases: 4. The CDR3 spells CASSSTGGAYGYTF. CDR3 coding DNA: TGTGCCAGCAGTTCGACAGGGGGCGCGTATGGCTACACCTTC.

This clonotype was observed a handful of times. This chain joins TRBV11-3 and TRBJ1-2; no clear D. This CDR3 has 17 residues. V lost 0 bases and J lost 4, with 18 bases in between. Germline V CDR1 and CDR2: SGHNT, YENEEA. CDR3 in DNA: TGTGCCAGCAGCTTAGATCGCTTAGGGTCGTCTTCCTATGGCTACACCTTC. It translates to CASSLDRLGSSSYGYTF.

The table lists this clonotype with many counts. The V gene is TRBV27, the J gene TRBJ2-7; 7 bases fit TRBD2. With V trimmed by 3 bases and J by 2 bases, 7 bases remained unmatched. CDR1 is MNHEY and CDR2 is SMNVEV in the germline V gene (reference sequence). The CDR3 totals 15 residues. CDR3 sequence reads: CASSLVAGITYEQYF. CDR3 nucleotides: TGTGCCAGCAGTTTGGTAGCGGGTATCACCTACGAGCAGTACTTC.

This clonotype was counted only a few times. The chain combines TRBV24-1 with TRBJ2-6; 11 bases agree with TRBD2. The CDR3 is 19 residues long. Germline V gives CDR1 KGHDR, CDR2 SFDVKD. The trim removed 2 bases at V and 1 base at J, leaving 6 bases unmatched. CDR3 residues: CATSDSPLAGVSGANVLTF. The CDR3 nucleotides read TGTGCCACCAGTGATTCCCCACTAGCGGGAGTGTCTGGGGCCAACGTCCTGACTTTC.

This clonotype occurred many times. This chain connects TRBV28 to TRBJ2-5; TRBD1 agrees at 8 bases. From germline, CDR1 is MDHEN and CDR2 SYDVKM. V trimming: 6 bases; J trimming: 2 bases; junction bases outside the gene matches: 5. The CDR3 length is 14 residues. CDR3 amino acids: CASSTRQGQETQYF. The CDR3 DNA reads TGTGCCAGCAGCACGCGACAGGGGCAAGAGACCCAGTACTTC.

This clonotype was counted between two and nine times. The chain couples TRBV6-1 to TRBJ1-1; possibly TRBD1 for D (6 bases). The V end lost 8 bases, the J end lost 0 bases, and 10 bases lay between the germline ends. The CDR3 loop spans 13 amino acids. In germline, CDR1 is MNHNS, CDR2 SASEGT. This chain's CDR3 is CASQGRMNTEAFF. DNA for the CDR3: TGTGCCAGCCAGGGGAGGATGAACACTGAAGCTTTCTTT.

This clonotype was counted between two and nine times. V and J are TRBV5-6 and TRBJ2-4; a weak D match, TRBD2 (6 bases). Trimming took off 4 bases at V and 14 bases at J, with 25 bases between the two ends. This CDR3 comprises 15 residues. Germline V gene lookup returns CDR1 SGHDT and CDR2 YYEEEE. The CDR3 region is CASSLRQIRDSLKYF. The CDR3 bases are TGTGCCAGCAGCCTGAGACAGATACGGGACTCCTTGAAGTACTTC. The whole variable domain, remainder taken from reference TRBV5-6 and TRBJ2-4, is DAGVTQSPTHLIKTRGQQVTLRCSPKSGHDTVSWYQQALGQGPQFIFQYYEEEERQRGNFPDRFSGHQFPNYSSELNVNALLLGDSALYLCASSLRQIRDSLKYFGAGTRLSVL.

The CDR3 nucleotides read TGTGCCAGCAGCTACAGGACTCAAGGCGAGCAGTACTTC. This gives the protein CASSYRTQGEQYF. The chain carries TRBV5-6 and TRBJ2-7, with D perhaps assigned TRBD1 or TRBD2 (5 bases each). This CDR3 region has 13 residues. Germline V gene sequence: CDR1 SGHDT, CDR2 YYEEEE. V was trimmed by 3 bases and J by 6 bases, leaving 13 bases between them.

At least ten counts were recorded for this clonotype. The chain combines TRBV7-2 with TRBJ2-5; D not resolved. The germline V gene has CDR1 SGHTA and CDR2 FQGNSA. V was cut by 4 bases and J by 4 bases, with 7 bases left in between. This CDR3 region has 12 residues. CDR3 protein: CASSSALETQYF. Here the CDR3 DNA reads TGTGCCAGCAGCTCCGCTTTAGAGACCCAGTACTTC.

This clonotype was observed a few times. CDR3 nucleotides: TGTGCCAGCAGCCGACAGGGGGCTGGCTACACCTTC. Translation: CASSRQGAGYTF. V usage is TRBV11-3 and J usage is TRBJ1-2; TRBD1 matches 10 bases. The CDR3 runs to 12 residues. J gave up 7 bases and V 5 bases, and 1 base lay outside the gene matches. The germline V gene encodes CDR1 SGHNT and CDR2 YENEEA. Combining the CDR3 with reference TRBV11-3 and TRBJ1-2 gives the whole variable domain EAGVVQSPRYKIIEKKQPVAFWCNPISGHNTLYWYLQNLGQGPELLIRYENEEAVDDSQLPKDRFSAERLKGVDSTLKIQPAELGDSAVYLCASSRQGAGYTFGSGTRLTVV.

There are many counts of this clonotype. The genes are TRBV10-3 and TRBJ2-2; TRBD1 agrees at 7 bases. V dropped 6 bases and J dropped 5; count of bases not matched to a gene: 9. This CDR3 has 15 residues. CDR1 and CDR2 from the germline V gene are ENHRY and SYGVKD. CDR3 region: CAIRGQALGTGELFF. The CDR3 coding sequence is TGTGCCATCAGAGGACAGGCCCTAGGGACCGGGGAGCTGTTTTTT.

There are a few counts of this clonotype. The chain is built from TRBV6-5 and TRBJ2-2; TRBD2 matches at 8 bases. CDR1 MNHEY and CDR2 SVGAGI come from the germline V gene. V dropped 0 bases and J dropped 4; count of bases not matched to a gene: 10. This CDR3 spans 18 amino acids. CDR3 nucleotides: TGTGCCAGCAGTTACTCTTCTAGCGGGTCATGGGGCACCGGGGAGCTGTTTTTT. It specifies CASSYSSSGSWGTGELFF.

This clonotype showed up just a few times. The chain employs TRBV7-2 and TRBJ1-2, with D perhaps TRBD1 (6 bases). Deletions cut 1 base from V and 8 bases from J, with 20 bases between. Germline lookup yields CDR1 SGHTA and CDR2 FQGNSA. The CDR3 sequence is 16 residues long. The CDR3 protein is CASSLDRNTGNSGYTF. The DNA of the CDR3 is TGTGCCAGCAGCTTAGATCGGAACACAGGGAATAGCGGCTACACCTTC.

Regarding this clonotype: A junction boundary mismatches the germline segment, possibly from a read error. The V call is TRBV28, the J call TRBJ1-4; D unresolved. The CDR3 has 12 residues. Per germline, CDR1 MDHEN and CDR2 SYDVKM. The CDR3 region is CVSSSLTEKLFF. CDR3 DNA sequence: TGTGTCAGCAGTTCGCTGACCGAAAAACTGTTTTTT.

This clonotype was seen only a few times. The rearrangement links TRBV6-1 to TRBJ2-7, with D possibly being TRBD1 or TRBD2 (7 bases each). Between the trimmed V and J ends, which lost 7 bases and 3 bases, there was a span of 16 bases. The CDR3 runs 14 residues. Germline V gene lookup returns CDR1 MNHNS and CDR2 SASEGT. The CDR3 sequence: CASTQGGRNYEQYF. CDR3 coding DNA: TGTGCCAGCACCCAGGGGGGGCGGAACTACGAGCAGTACTTC.

The chain has TRBV29-1 and TRBJ2-1; TRBD2 might be the D (5 bases). CDR1 SQVTM and CDR2 ANQGSEA come from the germline V gene. The CDR3 spans 12 residues. Trimming stripped 8 bases from V and 9 bases from J, with 17 bases between. The CDR3 loop reads CSYSRGFGEQFF. CDR3 sequence (DNA): TGCAGCTACTCTCGAGGGTTTGGTGAGCAGTTCTTC.

This clonotype was recorded at least ten times. This chain connects TRBV11-2 to TRBJ2-5; D is possibly TRBD2 (5 bases). Trimming shortened V by 5 bases and J by 7 bases, and 14 bases separated the two germline ends. The CDR3 spans 13 residues. The germline V gene encodes CDR1 SGHAT and CDR2 FQNNGV. The CDR3 nucleotides read TGTGCCAGCAGCGGCTTCGGGGTAGGGACCCAGTACTTC. It yields the protein CASSGFGVGTQYF.

The CDR3 reads CASSEFRGSYGYTF. The CDR3 DNA sequence: TGTGCCAGCAGTGAGTTCAGGGGGAGCTATGGCTACACCTTC. The chain joins TRBV25-1 to TRBJ1-2; 7 bases fit TRBD1. The J segment lost 4 bases and the V segment lost 3 bases, leaving 5 bases of the junction unmatched. This CDR3 spans 14 amino acids. The V gene's germline CDR1 is MGHDK and CDR2 SYGVNS.

This clonotype showed up just a few times. V gene TRBV6-2 or TRBV6-3 combines with J gene TRBJ1-1, with D perhaps TRBD1 (5 bases). The V and J ends lost 7 bases and 1 base respectively, with 10 bases between them. Germline lookup yields CDR1 MNHEY and CDR2 SVGEGT. CDR3 size: 13 residues. As DNA, the CDR3 is TGTGCCAGCACCCAAACAGGGAACACTGAAGCTTTCTTT. As protein: CASTQTGNTEAFF.

This chain links TRBV2 with TRBJ2-2, with D maybe TRBD1 (5 bases). Germline-derived CDR1 and CDR2 are SNHLY and FYNNEI. The V and J ends lost 10 bases and 6 bases respectively, with 9 bases between them. CDR3 length equals 11 residues. CDR3 in DNA: TGTGCCACCAGGGATTCCGGGGAGCTGTTTTTT. Translation: CATRDSGELFF.

This clonotype was seen only once. This clone may be a read error of a much larger clone one base away. This chain uses TRBV2 with TRBJ1-1, with TRBD1 matching 11 bases. This CDR3 is 13 amino acids long. Germline-derived CDR1 and CDR2 are SNHLY and FYNNEI. CDR3 region: CVGTGTGGTEAFF. In DNA, the CDR3 is TGTGTCGGCACCGGGACAGGGGGCACTGAAGCTTTCTTT.

This clonotype was found many times. V is TRBV28 and J is TRBJ2-3; TRBD2 aligns across 7 bases. The J segment lost 5 bases and the V segment lost 6 bases, leaving 8 bases of the junction unmatched. This CDR3 comprises 14 residues. CDR1 and CDR2 from the germline V gene are MDHEN and SYDVKM. The CDR3 here is CASRGGGPIDTQYF. The CDR3 nucleotides read TGTGCCAGCAGGGGGGGAGGGCCTATAGATACGCAGTATTTT.